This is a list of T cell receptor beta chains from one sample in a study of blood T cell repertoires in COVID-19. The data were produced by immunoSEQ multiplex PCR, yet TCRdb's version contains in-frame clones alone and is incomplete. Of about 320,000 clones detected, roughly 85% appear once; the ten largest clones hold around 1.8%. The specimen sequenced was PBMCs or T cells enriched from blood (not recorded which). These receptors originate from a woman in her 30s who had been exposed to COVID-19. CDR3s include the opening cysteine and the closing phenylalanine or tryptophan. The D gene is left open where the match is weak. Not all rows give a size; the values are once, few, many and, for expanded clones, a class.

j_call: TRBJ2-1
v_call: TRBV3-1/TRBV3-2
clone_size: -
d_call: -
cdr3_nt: TGTGCCAGCAGCCAAGATAGTCGCAGGGACAATGAGCAGTTCTTC
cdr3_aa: CASSQDSRRDNEQFF

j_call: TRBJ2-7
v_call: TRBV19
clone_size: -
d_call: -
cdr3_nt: TGTGCCAGTAGTATGGAGATCGCGGGAGAGCAGTACTTC
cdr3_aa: CASSMEIAGEQYF

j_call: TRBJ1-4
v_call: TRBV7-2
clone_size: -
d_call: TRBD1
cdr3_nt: TGTGCCAGCAGCTTAGCCTCATTCCTCTCGCCTCATGACAGGGAAGAAGAAAAACTGTTTTTT
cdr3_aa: CASSLASFLSPHDREEEKLFF

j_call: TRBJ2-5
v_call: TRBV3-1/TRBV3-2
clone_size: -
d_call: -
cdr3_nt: TGTGCCAGCAGCCAAGGTCTAGGGGGGGCGGAGACCCAGTACTTC
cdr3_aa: CASSQGLGGAETQYF

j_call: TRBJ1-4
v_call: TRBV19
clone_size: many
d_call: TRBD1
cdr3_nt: TGTGCCAGTAGTTCTACGACAGGGGGAAAACTGTTTTTT
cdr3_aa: CASSSTTGGKLFF

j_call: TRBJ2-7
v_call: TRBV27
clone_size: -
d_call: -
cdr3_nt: TGTGCCAGCAGCAGGGAAGGGTACGAGCAGTACTTC
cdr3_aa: CASSREGYEQYF

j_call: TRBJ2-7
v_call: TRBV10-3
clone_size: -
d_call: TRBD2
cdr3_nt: TGTGCCATTGGACTAGCGGGAGCCCTCTCCTACGAGCAGTACTTC
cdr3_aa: CAIGLAGALSYEQYF

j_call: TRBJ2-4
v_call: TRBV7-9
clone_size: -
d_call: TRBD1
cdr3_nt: TGTGCCAGCAGCTTTAACAGGGGGCTGGACAAAAACATTCAGTACTTC
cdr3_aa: CASSFNRGLDKNIQYF

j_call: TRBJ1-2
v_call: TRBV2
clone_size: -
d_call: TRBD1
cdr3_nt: TGTGCCAGCAGCGTAACAGGGGGCCACGGCTACACCTTC
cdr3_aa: CASSVTGGHGYTF

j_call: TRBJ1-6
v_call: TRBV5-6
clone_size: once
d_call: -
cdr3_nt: TGTGCCAGCAGCTTCCGCAAAGAGCTCAATTCACCCCTCCACTTT
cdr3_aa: CASSFRKELNSPLHF

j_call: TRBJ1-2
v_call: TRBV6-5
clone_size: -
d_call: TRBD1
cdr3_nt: TGTGCCAGCAGTACCGGGACAGTCGATGGCTACACCTTC
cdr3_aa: CASSTGTVDGYTF

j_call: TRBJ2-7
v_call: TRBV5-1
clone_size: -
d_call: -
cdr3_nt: TGCGCCAGCAGCTTGATCGTGGAGAACGAGCAGTACTTC
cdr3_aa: CASSLIVENEQYF

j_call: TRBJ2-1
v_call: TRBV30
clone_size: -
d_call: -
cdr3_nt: TGTGCCTGGATTTCGGGCTCCTACAATGAGCAGTTCTTC
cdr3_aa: CAWISGSYNEQFF

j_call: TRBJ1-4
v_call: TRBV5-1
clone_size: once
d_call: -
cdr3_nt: TGCGCCAGCAGCTCCATGGACAGTGAAAAACTGTTTTTT
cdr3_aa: CASSSMDSEKLFF

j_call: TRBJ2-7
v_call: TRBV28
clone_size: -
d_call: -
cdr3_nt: TGTGCCAGCCGGGACTCAGCTTACGAGCAGTACTTC
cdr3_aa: CASRDSAYEQYF